What follows is one T cell receptor beta chain and its context. The antigen this receptor binds is unknown. The input lacks base qualities; no much larger clone sits a single base away. The data are from a study of brain T cells in children with intractable seizures (dated by TCRdb to about 2021). For the wider study: Resected brain tissue from some 56 pediatric epilepsy surgery cases was first screened for immune gene transcripts using a NanoString immunology panel. Of the approximately twelve selected surgery cases, pre-surgery blood was also sequenced for eight, so four had brain tissue only.

The germline V gene specifies MNHNS as CDR1 and SASEGT as CDR2. Including cysteine and phenylalanine, the CDR3 has 14 amino acids. The read is trimmed to its CDR3 DNA, 42 bases read in frame from base 1. V sheds 2 bases and J sheds 1 base, leaving 8 bases between their ends. TCR beta chain sequences were generated from genomic DNA using the immunoSEQ assay. On the study's bioinformatics: CDR3 sequences not starting with the conserved framework cysteine at position 104 were manually removed. Clonality was calculated as one minus the normalized Shannon's Diversity Index, with values ranging from 0 (maximal diversity) to 1 (oligoclonal). Chi-squared comparison-of-proportions tests were used to check whether the frequency of the same CDR3 differed between samples, for example brain versus blood. Public clonotypes were identified by searching immuneACCESS, and similarity to known antiviral clonotypes was assessed with the VDJdb browser. This immuneACCESS table, as held by TCRdb, lists in-frame sequences with V and J called but not all clones. Of the missing ones, under half trace to an unresolved V gene in checked studies; the others have no known cause. V, J and clone size derive from that table, while D and trimming were established from the DNA sequence. This sample comprises approximately 330,000 clones, 93% of them detected only once. Of the sample, 5.7% is held by the ten largest clones.

The time point label, as the study defines it: blood from clinic visit 5 months post-surgery; TSC patient then seizure free. The surgery cases that showed the highest brain T cell transcript signatures were chosen for TCR beta chain sequencing of brain tissue, and of blood when it was available. Prior to surgery, the patients had been treated with at least one anti-epileptic drug. TCR-sequenced patients were children with drug-resistant epilepsy due to tuberous sclerosis complex, focal cortical dysplasia, Rasmussen encephalitis or hemimegalencephaly. The Monarch genomic DNA purification kit was used to extract bulk genomic DNA from unsorted brain tissue and whole blood. What the work shows at the level of the full study, not this receptor alone: Viral specificity was inferred only from CDR3 sequence similarity, and patients' HCMV serostatus was unknown. Sequencing depth differed between pre- and post-surgery blood, so clones missing from the pre-surgery sample may reflect undersampling.

The receptor comes from a boy under three years old with tuberous sclerosis and intractable seizures. Recombination joined TRBV6-1 with TRBJ1-1; TRBD1 might be the D gene, on 5 matching bases. The specimen comprised peripheral blood, sampled less than 6 months after surgery. In nucleotides, the sequence is TGTGCCAGCAGTGAACAGGGAGGGAACACTGAAGCTTTCTTT. Translation gives CASSEQGGNTEAFF.